A single T cell receptor beta chain is shown here with its context. Investigators reverse transcribed all isolated RNA, so they sequenced expressed TCRB transcripts. This table comes from immunoSEQ multiplex PCR, and its TCRdb copy is limited to in-frame clones, with some not included. The sample includes about 620,000 clones, around a sixth of them seen just once. This sample stems from a study of beta chain features in type 1 diabetes. This clonotype was sampled from a man aged 18-30 years in good health. The sample consisted of naive CD4+ T cells from blood.

CDR3 nucleotides: TGCGCCAGCAGCCAAGAGGGGGCGCATGGGGAGACCCAGTACTTC. Translated, it gives CASSQEGAHGETQYF. The chain links TRBV4-3 to TRBJ2-5, with D perhaps TRBD1 (6 bases). Trimming took 0 bases from V and 5 from J, leaving 13 bases between them. The CDR3 is 15 residues long. Germline V gives CDR1 LGHNA, CDR2 YSLEER.